This T cell receptor (beta chain) comes out of a study of tumor-infiltrating lymphocytes in primary liver carcinoma. The source material, roughly 18-33 mg of unsorted bulk tissue, was used to co-extract RNA and DNA. From about 0.5 ug of total RNA, TCR beta-specific cDNA was reverse-transcribed using a constant-region primer. Three nested multiplex PCR rounds of slightly modified ARM-PCR generated TCR beta libraries. Running around 9 cycles apiece, the first two PCR rounds relied on TRBV1-TRBV30 forward primers together with a C-beta reverse primer. MiXCR was run by TCRdb on the multiplex PCR reads, yielding one entry per CDR3 protein. The sample has roughly 100,000 distinct CDR3 sequences; more than 60% are singletons. This CDR3 spans 13 amino acids. V lost 8 bases and J 5 bases, leaving 13 bases between the germline ends. CDR1 and CDR2 from the germline V gene are MNHNS and SASEGT.

This rearrangement joins TRBV6-1 to TRBJ1-5; D is undetermined. Source material: liver tumor tissue from sampling region 5. Subset indicated: tumor region T5, tumor centre. This receptor was identified in a woman aged 55-70 years with primary liver carcinoma and hepatitis B virus infection. CDR3 sequence: CASANVEDQPQHF. The CDR3 nucleotides are TGTGCCAGCGCGAATGTGGAGGATCAGCCCCAGCATTTT.